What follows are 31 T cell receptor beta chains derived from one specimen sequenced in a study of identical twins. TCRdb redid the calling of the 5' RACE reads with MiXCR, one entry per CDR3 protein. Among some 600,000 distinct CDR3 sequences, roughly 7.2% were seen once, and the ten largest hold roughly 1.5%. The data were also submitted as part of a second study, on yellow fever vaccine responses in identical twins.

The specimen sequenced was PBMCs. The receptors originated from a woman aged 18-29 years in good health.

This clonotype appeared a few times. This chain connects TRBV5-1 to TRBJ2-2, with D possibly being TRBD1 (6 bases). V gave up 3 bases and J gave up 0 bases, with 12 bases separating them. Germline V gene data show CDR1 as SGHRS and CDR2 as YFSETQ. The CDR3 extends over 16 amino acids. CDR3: CASSYSDSPNTGELFF. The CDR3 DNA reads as TGCGCCAGCAGCTACTCGGACAGCCCGAACACCGGGGAGCTGTTTTTT.

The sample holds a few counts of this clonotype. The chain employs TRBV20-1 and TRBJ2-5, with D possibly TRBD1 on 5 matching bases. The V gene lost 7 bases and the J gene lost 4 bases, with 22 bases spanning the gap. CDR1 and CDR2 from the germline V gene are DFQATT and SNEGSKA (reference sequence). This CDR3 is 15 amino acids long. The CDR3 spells CSVESPPLGPETQYF. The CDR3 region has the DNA TGCAGTGTCGAGTCCCCCCCGTTGGGGCCAGAGACCCAGTACTTC.

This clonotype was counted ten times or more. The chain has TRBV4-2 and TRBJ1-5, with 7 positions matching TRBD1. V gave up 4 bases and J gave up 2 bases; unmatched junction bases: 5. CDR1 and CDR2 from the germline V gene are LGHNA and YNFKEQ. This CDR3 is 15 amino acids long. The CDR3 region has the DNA TGTGCCAGCAGCCGCGACAGGGACGGCAATCAGCCCCAGCATTTT. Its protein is CASSRDRDGNQPQHF.

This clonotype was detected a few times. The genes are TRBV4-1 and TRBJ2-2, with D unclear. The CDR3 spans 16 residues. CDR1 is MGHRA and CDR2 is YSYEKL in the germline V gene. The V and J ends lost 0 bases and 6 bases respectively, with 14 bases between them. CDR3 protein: CASSQETPSRPGELFF. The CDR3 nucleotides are TGCGCCAGCAGCCAAGAGACGCCTAGTCGTCCCGGGGAGCTGTTTTTT.

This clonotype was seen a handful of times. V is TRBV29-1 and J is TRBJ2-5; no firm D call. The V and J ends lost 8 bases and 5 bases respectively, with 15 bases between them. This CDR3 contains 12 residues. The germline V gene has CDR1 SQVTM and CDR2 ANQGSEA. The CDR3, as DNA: TGCAGCTTTTGGGTTGGCCTCGAGACCCAGTACTTC. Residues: CSFWVGLETQYF.

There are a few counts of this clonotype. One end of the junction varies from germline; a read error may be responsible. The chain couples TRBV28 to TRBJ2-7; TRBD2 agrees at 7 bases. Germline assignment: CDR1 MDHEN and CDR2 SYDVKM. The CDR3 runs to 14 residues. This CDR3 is CASSSIGLDAKLSF. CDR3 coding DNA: TGTGCCAGCAGTTCCATCGGACTAGACGCTAAACTGAGCTTC.

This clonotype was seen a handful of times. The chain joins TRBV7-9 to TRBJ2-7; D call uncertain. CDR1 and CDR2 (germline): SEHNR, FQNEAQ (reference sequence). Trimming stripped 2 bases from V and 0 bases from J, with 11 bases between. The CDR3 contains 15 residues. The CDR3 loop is CASSLIGFSSYEQYF. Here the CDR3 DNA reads TGTGCCAGCAGCTTAATCGGCTTCAGCTCCTACGAGCAGTACTTC.

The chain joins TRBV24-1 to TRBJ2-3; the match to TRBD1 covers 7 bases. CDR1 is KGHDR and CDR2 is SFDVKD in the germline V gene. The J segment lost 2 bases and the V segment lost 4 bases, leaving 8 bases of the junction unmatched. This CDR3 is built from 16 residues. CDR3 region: CATSDRTGILTDTQYF. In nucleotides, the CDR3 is TGTGCCACCAGTGACCGGACAGGTATACTCACAGATACGCAGTATTTT.

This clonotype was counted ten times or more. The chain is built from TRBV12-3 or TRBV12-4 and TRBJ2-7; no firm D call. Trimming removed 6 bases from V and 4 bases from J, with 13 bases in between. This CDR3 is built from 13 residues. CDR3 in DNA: TGTGCCAGCAGCCGAGTCATAGAGTACGAGCAGTACTTC. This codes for CASSRVIEYEQYF.

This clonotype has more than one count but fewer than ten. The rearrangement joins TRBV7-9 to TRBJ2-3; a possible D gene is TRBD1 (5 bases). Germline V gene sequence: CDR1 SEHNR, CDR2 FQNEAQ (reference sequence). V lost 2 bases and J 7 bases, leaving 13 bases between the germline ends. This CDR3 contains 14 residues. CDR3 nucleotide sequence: TGTGCCAGCAGCTTATCAGGGCTAGGGAATACGCAGTATTTT. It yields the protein CASSLSGLGNTQYF.

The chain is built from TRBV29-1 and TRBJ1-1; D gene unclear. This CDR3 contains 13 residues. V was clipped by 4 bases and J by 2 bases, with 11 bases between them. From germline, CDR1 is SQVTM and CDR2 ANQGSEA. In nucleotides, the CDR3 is TGCAGCGTTGCCGGGTTAGCAAACACTGAAGCTTTCTTT. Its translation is CSVAGLANTEAFF.

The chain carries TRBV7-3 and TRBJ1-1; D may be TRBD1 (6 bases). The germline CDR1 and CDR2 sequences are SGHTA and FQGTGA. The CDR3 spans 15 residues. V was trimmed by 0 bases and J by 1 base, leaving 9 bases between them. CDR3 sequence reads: CASSLTRGTNTEAFF. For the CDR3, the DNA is TGTGCCAGCAGCTTAACGAGGGGGACGAACACTGAAGCTTTCTTT.

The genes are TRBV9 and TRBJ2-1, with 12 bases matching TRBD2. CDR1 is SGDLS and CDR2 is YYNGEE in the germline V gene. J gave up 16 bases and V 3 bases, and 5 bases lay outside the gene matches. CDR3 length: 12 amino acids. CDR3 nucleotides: TGTGCCAGCAGCGAGACTAGCGGGAGTCTTTTCTTC. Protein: CASSETSGSLFF.

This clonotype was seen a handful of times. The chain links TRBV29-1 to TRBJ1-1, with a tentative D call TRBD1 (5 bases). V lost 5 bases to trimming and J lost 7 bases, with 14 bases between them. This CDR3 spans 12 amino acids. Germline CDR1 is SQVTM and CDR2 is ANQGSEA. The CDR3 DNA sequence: TGCAGCGTTACCCTAGACAGATTTGAAGCTTTCTTT. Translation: CSVTLDRFEAFF.

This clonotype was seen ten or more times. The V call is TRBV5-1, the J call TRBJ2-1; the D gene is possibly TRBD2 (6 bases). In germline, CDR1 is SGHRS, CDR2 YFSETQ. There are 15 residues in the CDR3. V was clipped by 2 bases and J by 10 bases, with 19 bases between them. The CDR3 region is CASSLAGGTFEEQFF. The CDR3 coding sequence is TGCGCCAGCAGCTTAGCCGGAGGGACTTTTGAAGAGCAGTTCTTC.

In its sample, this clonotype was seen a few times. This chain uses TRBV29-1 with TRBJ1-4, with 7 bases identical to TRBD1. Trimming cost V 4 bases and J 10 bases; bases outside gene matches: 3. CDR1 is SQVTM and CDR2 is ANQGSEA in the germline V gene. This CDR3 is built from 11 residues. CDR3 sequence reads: CSVGTGPKLFF. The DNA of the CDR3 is TGCAGCGTTGGGACAGGACCAAAACTGTTTTTT.

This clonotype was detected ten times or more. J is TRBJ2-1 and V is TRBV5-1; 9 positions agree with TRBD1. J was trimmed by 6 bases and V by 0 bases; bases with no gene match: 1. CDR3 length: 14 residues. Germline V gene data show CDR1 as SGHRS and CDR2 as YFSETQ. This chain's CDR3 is CASSLGDRVNEQFF. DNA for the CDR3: TGCGCCAGCAGCTTGGGGGACAGGGTCAATGAGCAGTTCTTC.

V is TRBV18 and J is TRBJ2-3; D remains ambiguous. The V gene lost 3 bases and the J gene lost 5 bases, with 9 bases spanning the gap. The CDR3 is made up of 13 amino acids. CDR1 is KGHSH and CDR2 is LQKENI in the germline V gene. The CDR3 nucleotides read TGTGCCAGCTCACCCTATACACAAGATACGCAGTATTTT. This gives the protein CASSPYTQDTQYF.

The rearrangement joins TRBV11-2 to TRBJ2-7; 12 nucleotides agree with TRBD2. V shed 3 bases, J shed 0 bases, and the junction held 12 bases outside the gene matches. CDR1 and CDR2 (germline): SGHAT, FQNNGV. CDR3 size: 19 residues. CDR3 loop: CASSLLTSGGPPSSYEQYF. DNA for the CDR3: TGTGCCAGCAGCTTGCTGACTAGCGGGGGTCCCCCTTCCTCCTACGAGCAGTACTTC. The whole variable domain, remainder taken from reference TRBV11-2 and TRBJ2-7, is EAGVAQSPRYKIIEKRQSVAFWCNPISGHATLYWYQQILGQGPKLLIQFQNNGVVDDSQLPKDRFSAERLKGVDSTLKIQPAKLEDSAVYLCASSLLTSGGPPSSYEQYFGPGTRLTVT.

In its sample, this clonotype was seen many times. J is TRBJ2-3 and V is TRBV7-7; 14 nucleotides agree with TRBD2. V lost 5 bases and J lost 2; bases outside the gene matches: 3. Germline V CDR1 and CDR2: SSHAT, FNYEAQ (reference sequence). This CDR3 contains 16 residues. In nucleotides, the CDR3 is TGTGCCAGCAGCCAGGGACTAGCGGGGGCCACAGATACGCAGTATTTT. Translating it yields CASSQGLAGATDTQYF.

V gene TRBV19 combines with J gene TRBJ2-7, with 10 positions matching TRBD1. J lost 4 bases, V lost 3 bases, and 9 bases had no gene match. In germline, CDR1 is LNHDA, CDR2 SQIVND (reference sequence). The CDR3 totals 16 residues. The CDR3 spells CASSIAPGQGMYEQYV. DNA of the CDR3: TGTGCCAGTAGTATCGCCCCGGGACAGGGGATGTACGAGCAGTACGTC.

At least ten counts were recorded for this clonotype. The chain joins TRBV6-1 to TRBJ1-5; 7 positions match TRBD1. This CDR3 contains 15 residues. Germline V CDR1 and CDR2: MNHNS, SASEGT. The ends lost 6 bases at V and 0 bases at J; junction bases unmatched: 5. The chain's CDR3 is CASSPQGNSNQPQHF. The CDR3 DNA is TGTGCCAGCAGCCCACAGGGGAATAGCAATCAGCCCCAGCATTTT.

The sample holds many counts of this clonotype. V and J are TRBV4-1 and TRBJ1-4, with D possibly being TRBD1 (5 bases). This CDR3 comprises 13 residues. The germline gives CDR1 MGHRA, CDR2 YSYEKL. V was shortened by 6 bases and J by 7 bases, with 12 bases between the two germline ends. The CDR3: CASSTRAGEKLFF. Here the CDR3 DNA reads TGCGCCAGCAGTACCAGGGCGGGTGAAAAACTGTTTTTT.

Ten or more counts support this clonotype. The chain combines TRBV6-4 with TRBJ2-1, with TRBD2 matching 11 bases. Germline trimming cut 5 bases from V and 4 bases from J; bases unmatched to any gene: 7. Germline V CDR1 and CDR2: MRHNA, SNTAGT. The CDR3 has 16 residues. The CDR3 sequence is CASSPTGTSGYNEQFF. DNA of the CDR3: TGTGCCAGCAGTCCGACCGGGACTAGCGGTTACAATGAGCAGTTCTTC.

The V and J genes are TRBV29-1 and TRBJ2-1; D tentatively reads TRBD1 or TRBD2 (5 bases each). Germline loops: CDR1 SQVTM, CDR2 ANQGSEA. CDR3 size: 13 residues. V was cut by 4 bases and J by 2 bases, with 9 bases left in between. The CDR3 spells CSVGDRTYNEQFF. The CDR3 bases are TGCAGCGTTGGGGACCGTACCTACAATGAGCAGTTCTTC.

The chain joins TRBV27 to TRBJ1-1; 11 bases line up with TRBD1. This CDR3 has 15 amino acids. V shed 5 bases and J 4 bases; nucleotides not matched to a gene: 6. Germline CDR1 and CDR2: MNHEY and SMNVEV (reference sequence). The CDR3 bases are TGTGCCAGCAGTCCAAGGGACAGGGGGAGCACTGAAGCTTTCTTT. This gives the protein CASSPRDRGSTEAFF.

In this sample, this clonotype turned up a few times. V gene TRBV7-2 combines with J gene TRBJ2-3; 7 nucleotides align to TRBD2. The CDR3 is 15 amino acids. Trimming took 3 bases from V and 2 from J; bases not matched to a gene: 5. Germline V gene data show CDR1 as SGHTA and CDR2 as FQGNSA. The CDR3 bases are TGTGCCAGCAGCTTGGGGGAGGGCTACACAGATACGCAGTATTTT. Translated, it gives CASSLGEGYTDTQYF.

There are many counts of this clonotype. The CDR3 loop is CASSLGVAGNTGELFF. In DNA, the CDR3 is TGTGCCAGCAGCTTAGGAGTAGCGGGAAACACCGGGGAGCTGTTTTTT. The rearrangement uses TRBV7-7 and TRBJ2-2; 8 positions match TRBD2. The CDR3 is made up of 16 amino acids. The junction had 3 bases not matched to a gene; V was cut back by 1 base and J by 2 bases. The germline V gene encodes CDR1 SSHAT and CDR2 FNYEAQ (reference sequence).

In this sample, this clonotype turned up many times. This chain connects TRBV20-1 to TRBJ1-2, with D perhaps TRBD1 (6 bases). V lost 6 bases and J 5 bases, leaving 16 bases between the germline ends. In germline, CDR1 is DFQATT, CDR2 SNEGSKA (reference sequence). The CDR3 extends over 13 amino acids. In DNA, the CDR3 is TGCAGTGCCCCGATCGGGGACAATTATGGCTACACCTTC. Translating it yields CSAPIGDNYGYTF.

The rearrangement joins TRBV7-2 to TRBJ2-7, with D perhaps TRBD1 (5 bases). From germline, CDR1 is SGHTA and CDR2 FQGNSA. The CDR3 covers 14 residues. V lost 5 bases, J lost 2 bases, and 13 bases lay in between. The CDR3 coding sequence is TGTGCCAGCAGCCTTCCGGGCAGGGCCTACGAGCAGTACTTC. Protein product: CASSLPGRAYEQYF.

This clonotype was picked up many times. The CDR3 bases are TGTGCCACCAGTGACACAGGGTTGGGTACGCAGTATTTT. It is translated as CATSDTGLGTQYF. The rearrangement links TRBV24-1 to TRBJ2-3, with a tentative D call TRBD1 (6 bases). The length of the CDR3 is 13 residues. Germline values: CDR1 KGHDR, CDR2 SFDVKD. The germline V and J ends were trimmed by 4 bases and 8 bases, with 12 bases remaining between them.